Following are 29 T cell receptor beta chains from one sample sequenced in a study of shared T cell receptors in the human thymus. Clones were read by immunoSEQ multiplex PCR, and TCRdb kept only the in-frame ones, dropping some. The sample has roughly 710,000 clones; 70% to 90% are singletons. The sample was also linked to a second study, of human thymus T cells.

The sample comprised thymocytes. The receptors were sampled from a girl younger than two with a congenital heart defect.

The chain couples TRBV4-2 to TRBJ2-3; D might be TRBD2 (5 bases). The germline V gene encodes CDR1 LGHNA and CDR2 YNFKEQ. CDR3 length: 16 amino acids. Trimming cost V 3 bases and J 0 bases, with 13 bases left between them. CDR3 sequence: CASSQRAEISTDTQYF. CDR3 nucleotide sequence: TGTGCCAGCAGCCAGCGAGCGGAAATCAGCACAGATACGCAGTATTTT.

This chain links TRBV5-6 with TRBJ1-1; 7 bases fit TRBD1. Per the germline V gene, CDR1 is SGHDT and CDR2 is YYEEEE. There are 16 residues in the CDR3. V shed 4 bases, J shed 1 base, and the junction held 10 bases outside the gene matches. This CDR3 is CASSTNTGAWNTEAFF. As DNA, the CDR3 is TGTGCCAGCAGCACGAATACAGGGGCTTGGAACACTGAAGCTTTCTTT.

In this sample, this clone turned up a few times. The chain employs TRBV10-3 and TRBJ2-3, with 9 bases fitting TRBD1. The V and J ends lost 7 bases and 6 bases, in that order; junction bases with no gene match: 8. This CDR3 is built from 14 residues. Germline V lookup: CDR1 ENHRY, CDR2 SYGVKD. For the CDR3, the DNA is TGTGCCATCAATCCGGGACAGGGAGGGGATACGCAGTATTTT. As protein: CAINPGQGGDTQYF.

The chain couples TRBV5-1 to TRBJ1-2; 9 bases agree with TRBD1. The V segment lost 0 bases and the J segment 8 bases; nucleotides outside the gene matches: 8. CDR1 is SGHRS and CDR2 is YFSETQ in the germline V gene. The CDR3 contains 15 residues. The CDR3 sequence: CASSLVGTGGQGYTF. CDR3 nucleotides: TGCGCCAGCAGCTTGGTTGGCACAGGGGGCCAGGGCTACACCTTC.

V and J are TRBV4-1 and TRBJ1-5; D perhaps matches TRBD1 (6 bases). The CDR3 totals 16 residues. Germline-derived CDR1 and CDR2 are MGHRA and YSYEKL. V lost 2 bases to trimming and J lost 0 bases, with 11 bases between them. CDR3 nucleotide sequence: TGCGCCAGCAGCCAAACAGGGAGCGATAGCAATCAGCCCCAGCATTTT. Residues: CASSQTGSDSNQPQHF.

CDR3: CASMEEVLNTEAFF. CDR3 in DNA: TGTGCCAGTATGGAGGAAGTTTTGAACACTGAAGCTTTCTTT. The V gene is TRBV19, the J gene TRBJ1-1; D is ambiguous. Trimming took off 7 bases at V and 0 bases at J, with 12 bases between the two ends. Germline assignment: CDR1 LNHDA and CDR2 SQIVND (reference sequence). The CDR3 is made up of 14 amino acids.

The chain is built from TRBV25-1 and TRBJ2-5; D is perhaps TRBD1 (5 bases). Germline CDR1 reads MGHDK; CDR2 reads SYGVNS. V shed 6 bases and J shed 5 bases, with 22 bases lying between them. The CDR3 runs 16 residues. The CDR3 nucleotides read TGTGCCAGCAGAGGACGTCTCGGCAGGGCGTGGGAGACCCAGTACTTC. Translating it yields CASRGRLGRAWETQYF.

The chain links TRBV6-1 to TRBJ1-1; a possible D gene is TRBD1 (6 bases). The CDR3 is 19 residues long. Germline values: CDR1 MNHNS, CDR2 SASEGT. V gave up 2 bases and J gave up 1 base, with 23 bases separating them. The chain's CDR3 is CASSERFMTGPQGNTEAFF. The CDR3 DNA sequence: TGTGCCAGCAGTGAAAGGTTCATGACAGGTCCTCAGGGGAACACTGAAGCTTTCTTT.

About this clone: Other DNA sequences in this specimen translate into the identical CDR3. V and J are TRBV7-6 and TRBJ2-5; D uncertain. Germline CDR1 is SGHVS and CDR2 is FNYEAQ. The CDR3 consists of 12 residues. Trimming took 4 bases from V and 2 from J, leaving 5 bases between them. CDR3 amino acids: CASSSFQETQYF. The CDR3 coding sequence is TGTGCCAGCAGCTCATTTCAAGAGACCCAGTACTTC. The full variable domain, its missing parts supplied by reference TRBV7-6 and TRBJ2-5, is GAGVSQSPRYKVTKRGQDVALRCDPISGHVSLYWYRQALGQGPEFLTYFNYEAQQDKSGLPNDRFSAERPEGSISTLTIQRTEQRDSAMYRCASSSFQETQYFGPGTRLLVL.

V gene TRBV29-1 combines with J gene TRBJ1-2; TRBD1 matches at 12 bases. The CDR3 totals 15 residues. Germline values: CDR1 SQVTM, CDR2 ANQGSEA. Losses at the gene ends were 8 bases for V and 4 bases for J; bases not matched to a gene: 11. CDR3 in amino acids: CSPRDRGRVPYGYTF. The CDR3 nucleotides read TGCAGCCCCCGGGACAGGGGGCGCGTTCCCTATGGCTACACCTTC.

The V and J genes are TRBV4-1 and TRBJ1-6; 7 positions match TRBD1. This CDR3 spans 16 amino acids. The V and J ends lost 1 base and 7 bases, in that order; junction bases with no gene match: 7. Germline lookup yields CDR1 MGHRA and CDR2 YSYEKL. The CDR3 DNA sequence: TGCGCCAGCAGCCAAGGGAGACAGGGTGGAAATTCACCCCTCCACTTT. This codes for CASSQGRQGGNSPLHF.

This clone was seen a handful of times. V and J are TRBV5-4 and TRBJ2-3, with 7 bases fitting TRBD2. J was trimmed by 7 bases and V by 0 bases; bases with no gene match: 11. CDR1 is SGHNT and CDR2 is YYREEE in the germline V gene (reference sequence). This CDR3 has 16 amino acids. The CDR3, as DNA: TGTGCCAGCAGCTTGGCAAGCGGGGCGGGTTTATATACGCAGTATTTT. Translation: CASSLASGAGLYTQYF.

The rearrangement links TRBV12-5 to TRBJ1-5, with TRBD1 matching 7 bases. This CDR3 contains 15 residues. Germline V gene data show CDR1 as LGHNT and CDR2 as FRNRAP. V shed 5 bases and J 5 bases; nucleotides not matched to a gene: 9. The CDR3 loop is CASGNTGTDDQPQHF. The CDR3, as DNA: TGTGCTAGTGGTAACACCGGGACAGATGATCAGCCCCAGCATTTT.

This chain uses TRBV5-1 with TRBJ2-7, with 8 positions matching TRBD2. CDR3 size: 15 residues. Germline assignment: CDR1 SGHRS and CDR2 YFSETQ. Losses at the gene ends were 4 bases for V and 3 bases for J; bases not matched to a gene: 9. The CDR3 region is CASSPGGGGSYEQYF. CDR3 coding DNA: TGCGCCAGCAGCCCGGGGGGGGGTGGAAGCTACGAGCAGTACTTC. Full variable domain (missing parts from reference TRBV5-1 and TRBJ2-7): KAGVTQTPRYLIKTRGQQVTLSCSPISGHRSVSWYQQTPGQGLQFLFEYFSETQRNKGNFPGRFSGRQFSNSRSEMNVSTLELGDSALYLCASSPGGGGSYEQYFGPGTRLTVT.

The chain employs TRBV18 and TRBJ2-1; maybe TRBD2 (5 bases). From germline, CDR1 is KGHSH and CDR2 LQKENI. CDR3 length: 18 amino acids. Trimming stripped 6 bases from V and 0 bases from J, with 21 bases between. CDR3 nucleotide sequence: TGTGCCAGCTCTCCGGGAAGATGGACTCCTAGCTCCTACAATGAGCAGTTCTTC. This encodes CASSPGRWTPSSYNEQFF. The full variable domain, rest sourced from reference TRBV18 and TRBJ2-1, is NAGVMQNPRHLVRRRGQEARLRCSPMKGHSHVYWYRQLPEEGLKFMVYLQKENIIDESGMPKERFSAEFPKEGPSILRIQQVVRGDSAAYFCASSPGRWTPSSYNEQFFGPGTRLTVL.

This sequence joins TRBV5-1 and TRBJ1-3, with D unresolved. The CDR3 is 14 amino acids. Looked up from germline, CDR1 is SGHRS and CDR2 is YFSETQ. Deletions cut 1 base from V and 5 bases from J, with 10 bases between. The CDR3 coding sequence is TGCGCCAGCAGCTTGTCGGGGAGACGAAACACCATATATTTT. Amino acids: CASSLSGRRNTIYF.

In this sample, this clone turned up once. The V call is TRBV6-5, the J call TRBJ2-7; perhaps TRBD1 as D (6 bases). Germline-derived CDR1 and CDR2 are MNHEY and SVGAGI. The CDR3 runs to 13 residues. Trimming removed 6 bases at V and 2 bases at J, with 11 bases between. The CDR3 protein is CASRDRDTYEQYF. The CDR3 bases are TGTGCCAGCAGAGACCGGGACACCTACGAGCAGTACTTC.

CDR3 residues: CASSSTGSRGTGELFF. CDR3 bases: TGCGCCAGCAGCTCAACAGGGTCTCGAGGAACCGGGGAGCTGTTTTTT. This chain uses TRBV5-1 with TRBJ2-2, with D possibly matching TRBD1 (6 bases). Germline V gives CDR1 SGHRS, CDR2 YFSETQ. Deletions cut 3 bases from V and 5 bases from J, with 17 bases between. The CDR3 runs to 16 residues.

J is TRBJ2-1 and V is TRBV5-1; possible D gene TRBD2, 6 bases. Germline assignment: CDR1 SGHRS and CDR2 YFSETQ. V was cut by 4 bases and J by 13 bases, with 12 bases left in between. The CDR3 has 11 amino acids. CDR3 DNA: TGCGCCAGCAGCCTTTCTAGCGTTCAGTTCTTC. Amino acid sequence: CASSLSSVQFF.

The genes are TRBV19 and TRBJ2-1, with D possibly matching TRBD1 (5 bases). This CDR3 has 17 residues. Germline loops: CDR1 LNHDA, CDR2 SQIVND (reference sequence). The V end lost 0 bases, the J end lost 4 bases, and 16 bases lay between the germline ends. CDR3: CASSIDQNRQFYNEQFF. The CDR3 region has the DNA TGTGCCAGTAGTATAGATCAGAACAGGCAGTTTTACAATGAGCAGTTCTTC. Full variable domain (outside the CDR3, taken from reference TRBV19 and TRBJ2-1): DGGITQSPKYLFRKEGQNVTLSCEQNLNHDAMYWYRQDPGQGLRLIYYSQIVNDFQKGDIAEGYSVSREKKESFPLTVTSAQKNPTAFYLCASSIDQNRQFYNEQFFGPGTRLTVL.

The DNA for the CDR3 is TGTGCCACCAGCAGAAACCCAGGGCTTCAAAATCAGCCCCAGCATTTT. Translated, it gives CATSRNPGLQNQPQHF. This rearrangement joins TRBV15 to TRBJ1-5; possible D gene TRBD1, 5 bases. This CDR3 has 16 amino acids. Germline lookup yields CDR1 LNHNV and CDR2 YYDKDF (reference sequence). V shed 2 bases and J shed 4 bases, with 15 bases lying between them.

V is TRBV5-6 and J is TRBJ2-5, with D uncertain. The CDR3 loop spans 13 amino acids. The germline gives CDR1 SGHDT, CDR2 YYEEEE. V lost 1 base and J 5 bases, leaving 9 bases between the germline ends. CDR3 coding DNA: TGTGCCAGCAGCTTGTTTAAGCCGGAGACCCAGTACTTC. Its translation is CASSLFKPETQYF.

The chain recombines TRBV6-5 with TRBJ1-2; no definite D call. The CDR3 runs 13 residues. V was shortened by 6 bases and J by 8 bases, with 16 bases between the two germline ends. CDR1 is MNHEY, CDR2 SVGAGI, per germline. The CDR3 region is CASSPTNLGGYTF. In DNA, the CDR3 is TGTGCCAGCAGCCCAACTAACCTCGGGGGCTACACCTTC.

The rearrangement uses TRBV19 and TRBJ2-7; maybe TRBD1 (5 bases). The CDR3 totals 15 residues. Looked up from germline, CDR1 is LNHDA and CDR2 is SQIVND (reference sequence). V was cut by 5 bases and J by 0 bases, with 14 bases left in between. The CDR3 nucleotides are TGTGCCAGTAGTCCAGGGCCGTCGAGCTCCTACGAGCAGTACTTC. Translating gives CASSPGPSSSYEQYF.

This chain joins TRBV5-6 and TRBJ1-5; 7 bases match TRBD1. Germline values: CDR1 SGHDT, CDR2 YYEEEE. Trimming removed 1 base from V and 3 bases from J; junction bases left unmatched: 10. The CDR3 is 17 amino acids. The chain's CDR3 is CASSLKTGTAHNQPQHF. The CDR3 DNA follows: TGTGCCAGCAGCTTGAAAACCGGGACAGCCCACAATCAGCCCCAGCATTTT.

The V and J genes are TRBV19 and TRBJ1-1; 10 nucleotides align to TRBD1. V shed 1 base and J 0 bases; nucleotides not matched to a gene: 8. The CDR3 is 18 amino acids. CDR1 is LNHDA, CDR2 SQIVND, per germline (reference sequence). The CDR3 reads CASSIVWTGGYMNTEAFF. Here the CDR3 DNA reads TGTGCCAGTAGTATAGTTTGGACAGGGGGGTATATGAACACTGAAGCTTTCTTT. The variable domain in full, completed from reference TRBV19 and TRBJ1-1, reads DGGITQSPKYLFRKEGQNVTLSCEQNLNHDAMYWYRQDPGQGLRLIYYSQIVNDFQKGDIAEGYSVSREKKESFPLTVTSAQKNPTAFYLCASSIVWTGGYMNTEAFFGQGTRLTVV.

The gene calls are TRBV11-2 and TRBJ1-2, with D possibly TRBD1 on 6 matching bases. Looked up from germline, CDR1 is SGHAT and CDR2 is FQNNGV. V shed 4 bases and J shed 8 bases, with 14 bases lying between them. The CDR3 contains 13 residues. CDR3 sequence: CASSSDRPYGYTF. The CDR3 bases are TGTGCCAGCAGCTCCGACAGGCCCTACGGCTACACCTTC.

In this sample, this clone turned up a few times. The rearrangement joins TRBV9 to TRBJ1-1; 7 nucleotides agree with TRBD1. This CDR3 region has 13 residues. With 3 bases clipped from V and 3 bases from J, the junction kept 2 bases outside the gene matches. Germline V gene lookup returns CDR1 SGDLS and CDR2 YYNGEE. CDR3 residues: CASSGDRDTEAFF. The CDR3 DNA reads as TGTGCCAGCAGCGGCGACAGGGACACTGAAGCTTTCTTT.

The genes are TRBV7-2 and TRBJ1-3, with D possibly TRBD1 on 5 matching bases. This CDR3 spans 19 amino acids. Trimming shortened V by 1 base and J by 4 bases, and 23 bases separated the two germline ends. Per the germline V gene, CDR1 is SGHTA and CDR2 is FQGNSA. CDR3 protein: CASSLVGLGRHPGGNTIYF. In DNA, the CDR3 is TGTGCCAGCAGCTTAGTTGGTCTGGGGCGGCATCCCGGGGGAAACACCATATATTTT.